A selection of T cell receptor beta chains follows, all from one sample in a study of T cell repertoires in cytomegalovirus infection. These receptors have no known antigen. TCRdb re-called the reads through MiXCR, storing one row per CDR3 protein. This table has 650,000 to 850,000 distinct CDR3 sequences, 29% appearing once. The material was cultured CD8+ T cells from PBMCs, obtained from culture after CMV antigen stimulation. The receptors originated from a human donor in good health (CMV status not recorded). Some clones in this sample may be carry-over from other donors' samples. The CDR3 runs from the conserved cysteine through the conserved F or W. The D gene is left open where the match is weak. Size tells how often a clone was seen (once, few, many) or the class of an expanded clone, and some rows leave it out.

TRBV7-6	TRBJ1-1	13	NA	many	CASSPPANTEAFF	TGTGCCAGCAGCCCTCCGGCGAACACTGAAGCTTTCTTT
TRBV7-9	TRBJ2-4	15	NA	NA	CASSPEGVVKNIQYF	TGTGCCAGCAGCCCGGAGGGGGTGGTCAAAAACATTCAGTACTTC
TRBV6-1	TRBJ1-5	15	NA	NA	CASSDGTISNQPQHF	TGTGCCAGCAGTGACGGGACAATTAGCAATCAGCCCCAGCATTTT
TRBV19	TRBJ2-1	13	NA	few	CASSPTFTLGAFF	TGTGCCAGTAGCCCCACTTTTACCCTGGGGGCGTTCTTC
TRBV6-5	TRBJ2-2	12	NA	once	CASSDTGLGLFF	TGTGCCAGCAGCGATACAGGGCTTGGGCTGTTTTTT
TRBV7-9	TRBJ1-2	14	NA	NA	CASSSSDLNYGYTF	TGTGCCAGCAGCTCGTCAGATTTAAACTATGGCTACACCTTC
TRBV12-3/TRBV12-4	TRBJ1-1	13	NA	many	CASSLGQGPEAFF	TGTGCCAGCAGTTTAGGCCAGGGTCCTGAAGCTTTCTTT
TRBV7-2	TRBJ2-7	14	NA	many	CASSSLTGPYEQYF	TGTGCCAGCAGCTCCCTAACGGGTCCCTACGAGCAGTACTTC
TRBV7-3	TRBJ1-6	17	NA	many	CASSLYPPVVNNSPLHF	TGTGCCAGCAGCTTATATCCCCCCGTAGTTAACAATTCACCCCTCCACTTT
TRBV27	TRBJ1-4	14	TRBD1	few	CASGWQGANEKLFF	TGTGCCAGCGGGTGGCAGGGGGCTAATGAAAAACTGTTTTTT
TRBV9	TRBJ2-4	17	TRBD1	NA	CASSVAGTGGFENIQYF	TGTGCCAGCAGCGTAGCTGGGACAGGGGGCTTTGAGAACATTCAGTACTTC
TRBV7-9	TRBJ2-5	12	NA	NA	CASERRGETQYF	TGTGCCAGCGAGAGGCGGGGTGAGACCCAGTACTTC
TRBV5-6	TRBJ2-2	17	NA	NA	CASSLAPTKRNTGELFF	TGTGCCAGCAGCTTGGCGCCGACAAAAAGGAACACCGGGGAGCTGTTTTTT
TRBV7-4	TRBJ1-2	17	TRBD1	NA	CASSPTGGDRGHYGYTF	TGTGCCAGCAGCCCCACCGGTGGGGACAGGGGTCACTATGGCTACACCTTC
TRBV5-4	TRBJ1-2	13	NA	NA	CASSLYQAHGYTF	TGTGCCAGCAGCTTGTACCAGGCCCATGGCTACACCTTC
TRBV25-1	TRBJ1-2	14	NA	NA	CASSEGWGNYGYTF	TGTGCCAGCAGTGAAGGTTGGGGCAACTATGGCTACACCTTC
TRBV12-3/TRBV12-4	TRBJ2-1	12	NA	NA	CASSFMHNEQFF	TGTGCCAGCAGTTTTATGCACAATGAGCAGTTCTTC
TRBV5-1	TRBJ1-1	16	NA	NA	CASRTGPPNMNTEAFF	TGCGCCAGCAGAACAGGGCCCCCCAATATGAACACTGAAGCTTTCTTT
TRBV7-2	TRBJ1-1	13	NA	many	CASRQKGETEAFF	TGTGCCAGCAGGCAGAAGGGGGAAACTGAAGCTTTCTTT
TRBV27	TRBJ1-2	11	NA	NA	CASTDAYGYTF	TGTGCCAGCACAGACGCATATGGCTACACCTTC
TRBV18	TRBJ1-2	14	NA	NA	CASSPPGDLGGYTF	TGTGCCAGCTCACCGCCGGGGGATTTGGGGGGCTACACCTTC
TRBV7-6	TRBJ2-5	13	NA	NA	CASSRTGSETQYF	TGTGCCAGCAGCCGCACAGGGTCGGAGACCCAGTACTTC
TRBV19	TRBJ2-3	14	TRBD2	NA	CASSIRLAEDTQYF	TGTGCCAGTAGTATAAGACTAGCAGAAGATACGCAGTATTTT
TRBV12-3/TRBV12-4	TRBJ1-2	13	NA	few	CASSLAQSGGYTF	TGTGCCAGCAGTTTGGCGCAGAGTGGCGGCTACACCTTC
TRBV10-2	TRBJ2-7	15	TRBD2	NA	CASSGGTSGSYEQYF	TGCGCCAGCAGTGGCGGGACTAGCGGCTCCTACGAGCAGTACTTC
TRBV7-8	TRBJ1-1	13	NA	many	CASSFRRGREAFF	TGTGCCAGCAGCTTCAGGAGGGGTCGGGAAGCTTTCTTT
TRBV5-4	TRBJ2-7	12	NA	NA	CASSFEASEQYF	TGTGCCAGCAGCTTCGAGGCTAGCGAGCAGTACTTC